This TCR beta chain stems from a study of beta chain features in type 1 diabetes. About this clone: The antigen remains undetermined.

Regarding the study as a whole: Researchers report that Type 1 diabetes patients had moderately but significantly shorter TCRB CDR3s across all four CD4+ subsets. Type 1 diabetes patients had fewer VDJ junction insertions and more deletions.

Naive, central memory, regulatory and stem cell-like memory cells within the CD4+ compartment were sorted using CD45RO/CCR7/CD25/CD127/CD95/CD27. Investigators reverse transcribed all isolated RNA, so they sequenced expressed TCRB transcripts. Using immunoSEQ multiplex PCR, the repertoire was profiled, and TCRdb retains in-frame clones only, with some absent. Here the sample spans roughly 300,000 clones, 14% being singletons. The source of this sequence is a man between 25 and 39 years old in good health. Material for sequencing was central memory CD4+ T cells from blood.

Here the CDR3 reads CASSEGGVSNQPQHF. The CDR3 region has the DNA TGTGCCAGCAGTGAAGGTGGAGTCAGCAATCAGCCCCAGCATTTT. The chain uses TRBV2 and TRBJ1-5; D call uncertain. Trimming pared 1 base from V and 1 base from J, leaving 8 bases between. This CDR3 contains 15 residues. Germline CDR1 SNHLY, CDR2 FYNNEI.